This T cell receptor beta chain was identified in a study of tumor-infiltrating lymphocytes in primary liver carcinoma. Overall study findings and caveats: Tumors had a top-250-clone fraction that was significantly higher than blood (p = 0.039).

Total RNA and DNA came together from approximately 22-30 mg of bulk tissue without cell sorting. Subjects presented with primary liver carcinoma managed by surgical resection. Chronic HBV infection was present in the patients, who were treatment-naive. The CDR3 consists of 15 residues. In the case of this clonotype: The antigen is unknown. One end of the junction varies from germline; a read error may be responsible.

Priming with a constant-region primer yielded TCR beta cDNA from approximately 500 ng total RNA. Generation of the TCR beta libraries relied on three nested multiplex PCR rounds using slightly modified ARM-PCR. Primers for the first two PCR rounds were TRBV1-TRBV30 forward primers and a C-beta reverse primer (10 cycles per round). Each CDR3 protein gets one entry after TCRdb re-called the multiplex PCR reads with MiXCR. The sample has approximately 190,000 distinct CDR3 sequences, around four fifths seen once. Sequenced sample: tumor tissue from primary liver carcinoma. The TCR sequence derives from a man in his forties with primary liver carcinoma and hepatitis B virus infection. The rearrangement links TRBV12-3 or TRBV12-4 to TRBJ1-5; perhaps TRBD1 as D (5 bases). CDR3 coding DNA: TGTGCCATCACGCGGGGCACCGCAGTAAATCAACCCCAGCATTTT. Translation gives CAITRGTAVNQPQHF.